This T cell receptor (beta chain) was sequenced for a study of blood T cell repertoires in COVID-19. How the authors handled the data: Researchers report that nucleated cell counts were estimated from reference gene primer amplification. Clones were read by immunoSEQ multiplex PCR, and TCRdb kept only the in-frame ones, dropping some. That table furnishes V, J and clone size, whereas the DNA furnished D and trimming. The sample lists under 80,000 clones, 80% to 90% occurring once. The germline gives CDR1 GTSNPN, CDR2 SVGIG (reference sequence). The CDR3 length is 13 residues. Between the trimmed V and J ends, which lost 4 bases and 2 bases, there was a span of 12 bases.

The sequencing sample was made of peripheral blood. This receptor was obtained from a man aged 65-85 years with active or convalescent COVID-19. The chain has TRBV30 and TRBJ2-7; a weak D match, TRBD2 (6 bases). The CDR3 region has the DNA TGTGCCTGGACCCGGGACTTTCCCTACGAGCAGTACTTC. Its translation is CAWTRDFPYEQYF.